These 27 T cell receptor beta chains were all obtained from the same sample, sequenced in a study of cytomegalovirus exposure and HLA in healthy donors. The PCR contained 60 Vbeta and 13 Jbeta primers. Clones were sequenced by immunoSEQ multiplex PCR, and TCRdb holds only the in-frame ones, with some missing. The sample contains around 240,000 clones, around 80% of which appear only once. The sequenced sample was PBMCs. These receptors originate from a woman between 35 and 50 years old in good health and CMV-seropositive.

The chain couples TRBV9 to TRBJ1-1, with D perhaps TRBD1 (5 bases). This CDR3 has 17 residues. V shed 0 bases and J shed 4 bases, with 19 bases lying between them. Germline loops: CDR1 SGDLS, CDR2 YYNGEE. The DNA of the CDR3 is TGTGCCAGCAGCGTAGAGGCCTACGTAGGTAGGGGCACTGAAGCTTTCTTT. Translation: CASSVEAYVGRGTEAFF.

A few counts support this clone. V and J are TRBV5-4 and TRBJ1-1; TRBD1 agrees at 7 bases. Germline CDR1 SGHNT, CDR2 YYREEE (reference sequence). The J segment lost 7 bases and the V segment lost 0 bases, leaving 3 bases of the junction unmatched. The CDR3 length is 13 residues. The DNA for the CDR3 is TGTGCCAGCAGCTTGGGCAGGGGGAATGAAGCTTTCTTT. Protein: CASSLGRGNEAFF.

This chain links TRBV5-1 with TRBJ2-1; perhaps TRBD1 as D (6 bases). The V end was cut by 6 bases, the J end by 7 bases, with 14 bases between. Germline V gives CDR1 SGHRS, CDR2 YFSETQ. The CDR3 runs 13 residues. CDR3 in amino acids: CASTPRRGNEQFF. In DNA, the CDR3 is TGCGCCAGCACCCCCCGAAGGGGGAATGAGCAGTTCTTC.

V and J are TRBV2 and TRBJ2-1; a weak D match, TRBD2 (6 bases). This CDR3 contains 14 residues. V was clipped by 4 bases and J by 7 bases, with 14 bases between them. The germline V gene encodes CDR1 SNHLY and CDR2 FYNNEI. The CDR3 spells CASSGRETLNEQFF. DNA for the CDR3: TGTGCCAGCAGTGGGCGGGAAACCCTAAATGAGCAGTTCTTC.

About this clone itself: The identical CDR3 is also encoded by other nucleotide sequences in the sample. The chain employs TRBV2 and TRBJ2-1; 7 positions agree with TRBD2. This CDR3 is 11 amino acids long. J gave up 7 bases and V 6 bases, and 0 bases lay outside the gene matches. Germline lookup yields CDR1 SNHLY and CDR2 FYNNEI. The CDR3 DNA reads as TGTGCCAGCAGGGGAGGGAATGAGCAGTTCTTC. This translates into CASRGGNEQFF.

V and J are TRBV19 and TRBJ1-3; D is possibly TRBD1 (5 bases). Trimming removed 1 base at V and 0 bases at J, with 13 bases between. The CDR3 extends over 17 amino acids. In germline, CDR1 is LNHDA, CDR2 SQIVND (reference sequence). The CDR3 spells CASSIAHRLPSGNTIYF. The CDR3 nucleotides are TGTGCCAGTAGTATAGCCCACAGGCTTCCCTCTGGAAACACCATATATTTT.

The chain recombines TRBV5-4 with TRBJ2-5; D is undetermined. The CDR3 is made up of 13 amino acids. Trimming pared 2 bases from V and 2 bases from J, leaving 7 bases between. Germline V gives CDR1 SGHNT, CDR2 YYREEE (reference sequence). CDR3 residues: CASSLNIQETQYF. The CDR3 DNA sequence: TGTGCCAGCAGCTTAAACATACAAGAGACCCAGTACTTC.

The rearrangement uses TRBV29-1 and TRBJ1-2; D may be TRBD1 (6 bases). Germline V CDR1 and CDR2: SQVTM, ANQGSEA. This CDR3 has 12 residues. Trimming removed 4 bases at V and 5 bases at J, with 11 bases between. For the CDR3, the DNA is TGCAGCGTTGGAGGGGGTGGGTATGGCTACACCTTC. This translates into CSVGGGGYGYTF. The complete variable domain, with remaining parts taken from reference TRBV29-1 and TRBJ1-2, reads SAVISQKPSRDICQRGTSLTIQCQVDSQVTMMFWYRQQPGQSLTLIATANQGSEATYESGFVIDKFPISRPNLTFSTLTVSNMSPEDSSIYLCSVGGGGYGYTFGSGTRLTVV.

This clone was counted only a few times. This chain uses TRBV6-1 with TRBJ1-2, with D unclear. The CDR3 runs 13 residues. Trimming stripped 0 bases from V and 5 bases from J, with 7 bases between. Germline values: CDR1 MNHNS, CDR2 SASEGT. CDR3 residues: CASSEAGRYGYTF. The CDR3 bases are TGTGCCAGCAGTGAAGCAGGGAGGTATGGCTACACCTTC.

In the case of this clone: Other DNA sequences in the same sample also yield this CDR3. The rearrangement links TRBV30 to TRBJ1-6; no reliable D call. The CDR3 covers 13 residues. Germline values: CDR1 GTSNPN, CDR2 SVGIG (reference sequence). V was pared by 2 bases and J by 7 bases, with 9 bases between. The CDR3 region is CAWSPRGNSPLHF. The CDR3 DNA follows: TGTGCCTGGAGTCCCCGAGGAAATTCACCCCTCCACTTT.

This sequence joins TRBV30 and TRBJ1-2, with TRBD1 identical over 7 bases. With V trimmed by 0 bases and J by 5 bases, 0 bases remained unmatched. Germline CDR1 reads GTSNPN; CDR2 reads SVGIG (reference sequence). This CDR3 has 12 amino acids. CDR3 in DNA: TGTGCCTGGAGTGTGGGACAGTATGGCTACACCTTC. It translates to CAWSVGQYGYTF.

The chain is built from TRBV27 and TRBJ2-5; possibly TRBD1 for D (5 bases). The end of the DNA fits TRBJ2-7 better, so the J call may be wrong. CDR1 and CDR2 from the germline V gene are MNHEY and SMNVEV (reference sequence). The CDR3 extends over 14 amino acids. CDR3 DNA: TGTGCCAGCAGCTCTAGGGGATTTGGTGGCGAGCAGTACTTC. As protein: CASSSRGFGGEQYF.

This clone was recorded a few times. The chain joins TRBV6-6 to TRBJ2-5, with TRBD2 matching over 10 bases. Germline V gene lookup returns CDR1 MNHNY and CDR2 SVGAGI (reference sequence). With V trimmed by 4 bases and J by 5 bases, 7 bases remained unmatched. CDR3 length: 15 residues. CDR3 nucleotides: TGTGCCAGCAGTTTCACAGCGGGGGGGCGGGAGACCCAGTACTTC. Its translation: CASSFTAGGRETQYF.

V is TRBV4-3 and J is TRBJ1-2, with 10 bases aligning to TRBD1. CDR1 is LGHNA and CDR2 is YSLEER in the germline V gene. This CDR3 has 15 amino acids. Unmatched junction bases numbered 2, after V lost 1 base and J lost 3 bases. CDR3 nucleotide sequence: TGCGCCAGCAGCCAAGGACAGGGGGCTTACTATGGCTACACCTTC. It encodes CASSQGQGAYYGYTF.

The chain carries TRBV5-1 and TRBJ2-7; tentative D call: TRBD1 (6 bases). This CDR3 is 13 amino acids long. V lost 4 bases to trimming and J lost 5 bases, with 13 bases between them. Germline loops: CDR1 SGHRS, CDR2 YFSETQ. The CDR3 DNA is TGCGCCAGCAGCCCCAACAGGGAAAACGAGCAGTACTTC. Translated, it gives CASSPNRENEQYF. Filled out from reference TRBV5-1 and TRBJ2-7, the complete variable domain reads KAGVTQTPRYLIKTRGQQVTLSCSPISGHRSVSWYQQTPGQGLQFLFEYFSETQRNKGNFPGRFSGRQFSNSRSEMNVSTLELGDSALYLCASSPNRENEQYFGPGTRLTVT.

This chain uses TRBV29-1 with TRBJ1-2; no clear D. V lost 4 bases to trimming and J lost 3 bases, with 24 bases between them. The CDR3 runs 17 residues. CDR1 is SQVTM, CDR2 ANQGSEA, per germline. The CDR3 loop reads CSVAPALVSTPHYGYTF. In nucleotides, the CDR3 is TGCAGCGTTGCCCCCGCGCTGGTTTCTACCCCCCACTATGGCTACACCTTC.

V usage is TRBV7-2 and J usage is TRBJ1-1; D unclear. This CDR3 has 14 amino acids. CDR1 SGHTA and CDR2 FQGNSA come from the germline V gene. Trimming shortened V by 4 bases and J by 5 bases, and 14 bases separated the two germline ends. The CDR3 sequence: CASSSTGTATEAFF. CDR3 nucleotide sequence: TGTGCCAGCAGCTCCACGGGAACAGCAACTGAAGCTTTCTTT.

The V call is TRBV18, the J call TRBJ2-5; D ambiguous. The DNA end is a closer match to TRBJ2-7, so the J assignment may be wrong. Germline assignment: CDR1 KGHSH and CDR2 LQKENI. This CDR3 comprises 12 residues. As DNA, the CDR3 is TGTGCCAGCTCACCAGATATAGCCGAGCAGTACTTC. Protein: CASSPDIAEQYF.

The genes are TRBV9 and TRBJ2-3; D is perhaps TRBD2 (6 bases). V was cut by 2 bases and J by 1 base, with 11 bases left in between. The germline gives CDR1 SGDLS, CDR2 YYNGEE. The CDR3 length is 15 residues. The CDR3 DNA reads as TGTGCCAGCAGCGTCGTAGGACTACGCACAGATACGCAGTATTTT. Translating gives CASSVVGLRTDTQYF.

This clone was seen a few times. The rearrangement joins TRBV19 to TRBJ2-6, with 8 bases fitting TRBD1. This CDR3 is built from 18 residues. The V segment lost 6 bases and the J segment 0 bases; nucleotides outside the gene matches: 10. Germline lookup yields CDR1 LNHDA and CDR2 SQIVND (reference sequence). The CDR3 sequence is CASSWDRRTISGANVLTF. The DNA of the CDR3 is TGTGCCAGTAGCTGGGACAGGCGAACAATCTCTGGGGCCAACGTCCTGACTTTC.

The V call is TRBV4-3, the J call TRBJ2-7, with D maybe TRBD1 (7 bases). The germline V gene encodes CDR1 LGHNA and CDR2 YSLEER. The CDR3 is 16 residues long. The V gene lost 0 bases and the J gene lost 3 bases, with 15 bases spanning the gap. CDR3 sequence reads: CASSQDPGDRYYEQYF. CDR3 bases: TGCGCCAGCAGCCAAGATCCGGGGGACAGATACTACGAGCAGTACTTC.

The V gene is TRBV4-3, the J gene TRBJ2-7; 7 nucleotides line up with TRBD1. Trimming at V came to 1 base and at J to 2 bases, leaving 2 bases not matched to a gene. The CDR3 totals 14 residues. CDR1 is LGHNA, CDR2 YSLEER, per germline. In DNA form, the CDR3 reads TGCGCCAGCAGCCAAGCCAGGGGGACCTACGAGCAGTACTTC. Translation gives CASSQARGTYEQYF.

This sequence joins TRBV6-1 and TRBJ2-2; D might be TRBD2 (5 bases). The CDR3 consists of 13 residues. Trimming stripped 4 bases from V and 9 bases from J, with 12 bases between. Germline V lookup: CDR1 MNHNS, CDR2 SASEGT. CDR3 protein: CASSVRGERELFF. As DNA, the CDR3 is TGTGCCAGCAGTGTACGGGGTGAGAGGGAGCTGTTTTTT.

The V call is TRBV4-1, the J call TRBJ2-2; D might be TRBD1 (6 bases). V lost 4 bases and J 3 bases, leaving 12 bases between the germline ends. The CDR3 runs to 15 residues. Germline V CDR1 and CDR2: MGHRA, YSYEKL. The CDR3 DNA reads as TGCGCCAGCAGCCGTCGACAGGACCACACCGGGGAGCTGTTTTTT. This translates into CASSRRQDHTGELFF.

The rearrangement uses TRBV5-4 and TRBJ2-1; 11 nucleotides agree with TRBD2. V trimming: 3 bases; J trimming: 8 bases; junction bases outside the gene matches: 4. Germline V gene sequence: CDR1 SGHNT, CDR2 YYREEE (reference sequence). The CDR3 spans 14 residues. The chain's CDR3 is CASSSGTSGDEQFF. CDR3 DNA sequence: TGTGCCAGCAGCTCGGGGACTAGCGGCGATGAGCAGTTCTTC.

The CDR3 region is CASSPRTGANTEAFF. The CDR3 bases are TGTGCCAGCAGCCCCCGGACAGGGGCGAACACTGAAGCTTTCTTT. The chain combines TRBV7-3 with TRBJ1-1, with 9 bases lining up with TRBD1. In germline, CDR1 is SGHTA, CDR2 FQGTGA. This CDR3 has 15 residues. With 5 bases clipped from V and 1 base from J, the junction kept 5 bases outside the gene matches.

This chain links TRBV30 with TRBJ1-4, with no clear D. The CDR3 runs 13 residues. The V end lost 3 bases, the J end lost 5 bases, and 10 bases lay between the germline ends. Germline values: CDR1 GTSNPN, CDR2 SVGIG (reference sequence). CDR3 nucleotide sequence: TGTGCCTGGAGCACCCAGGTGAATGAAAAACTGTTTTTT. Its translation is CAWSTQVNEKLFF.